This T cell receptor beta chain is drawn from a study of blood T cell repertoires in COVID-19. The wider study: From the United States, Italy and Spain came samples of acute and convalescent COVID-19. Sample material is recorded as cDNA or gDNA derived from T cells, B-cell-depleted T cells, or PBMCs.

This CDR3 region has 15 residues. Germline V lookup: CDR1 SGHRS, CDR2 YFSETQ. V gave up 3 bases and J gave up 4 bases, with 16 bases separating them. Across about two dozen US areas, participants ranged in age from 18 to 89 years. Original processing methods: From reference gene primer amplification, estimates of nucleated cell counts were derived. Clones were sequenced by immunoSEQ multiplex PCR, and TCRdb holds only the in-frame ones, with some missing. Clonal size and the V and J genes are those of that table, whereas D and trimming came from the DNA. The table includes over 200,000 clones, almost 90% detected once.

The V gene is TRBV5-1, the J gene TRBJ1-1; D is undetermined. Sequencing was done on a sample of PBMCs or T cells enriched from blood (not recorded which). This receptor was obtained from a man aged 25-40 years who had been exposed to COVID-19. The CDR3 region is CASSSSWRQSTEAFF. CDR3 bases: TGCGCCAGCAGCTCTTCCTGGAGGCAGAGCACTGAAGCTTTCTTT.